This is a list of T cell receptor beta chains from one sample in a study of cytomegalovirus exposure and HLA in healthy donors. Only in-frame clones appear in the TCRdb table, and some are missing; sequencing was by immunoSEQ multiplex PCR. The sample consists of over 150,000 clones, over 60% of them appearing once. Sequencing was done on a sample of PBMCs. The receptors stem from a woman aged 25 to 39 in good health and CMV-seronegative. The CDR3 runs from the conserved cysteine through the conserved F or W. Fields, in order: CDR3 DNA, CDR3 protein, D gene, clone size, J gene, V gene. D genes are given only for firm matches. Clone size is shown for a subset of rows, as once, few, many or a class of expanded clone.

cdr3_nt: TGTGCCAGCAGTTACTCGAGGGGCGGGGGGGAGACCCAGTACTTC
cdr3_aa: CASSYSRGGGETQYF
d_call: TRBD2
clone_size: NA
j_call: TRBJ2-5
v_call: TRBV6-5

cdr3_nt: TGCGCCAGCAGCATCCGAAGGGGGTACAATCAGCCCCAGCATTTT
cdr3_aa: CASSIRRGYNQPQHF
d_call: NA
clone_size: few
j_call: TRBJ1-5
v_call: TRBV5-1

cdr3_nt: TGCGCCAGCAGTTCCCGGAGCGGATCAGCAAATATTTGCGACACTGAAGCTTTCTTT
cdr3_aa: CASSSRSGSANICDTEAFF
d_call: NA
clone_size: NA
j_call: TRBJ1-1
v_call: TRBV23-1

cdr3_nt: TGTGCCAGCAGCTTGCAGGGACAGGGATCCAATGAGCAGTTCTTC
cdr3_aa: CASSLQGQGSNEQFF
d_call: TRBD1
clone_size: NA
j_call: TRBJ2-1
v_call: TRBV13

cdr3_nt: TGTGCCAGCAGCTTCGGCTACGAGCAGTACTTC
cdr3_aa: CASSFGYEQYF
d_call: NA
clone_size: NA
j_call: TRBJ2-7
v_call: TRBV28

cdr3_nt: TGTGCCTGCACGGGGGGGGCACAGACCCAGTACTTC
cdr3_aa: CACTGGAQTQYF
d_call: TRBD2
clone_size: NA
j_call: TRBJ2-5
v_call: TRBV30

cdr3_nt: TGTGCCAGCAGCGACGTCGCGGGATCGGGCACCCTCGGTACGCAGTATTTT
cdr3_aa: CASSDVAGSGTLGTQYF
d_call: NA
clone_size: NA
j_call: TRBJ2-3
v_call: TRBV9

cdr3_nt: TGTGCCAGCAGTCTACAGACCGCAGGGGTGGAGACCCAGTACTTC
cdr3_aa: CASSLQTAGVETQYF
d_call: NA
clone_size: NA
j_call: TRBJ2-5
v_call: TRBV6-5

cdr3_nt: TGTGCCAGCAAAATGGGACAGGCATCCTACGAGCAGTACTTC
cdr3_aa: CASKMGQASYEQYF
d_call: TRBD1
clone_size: NA
j_call: TRBJ2-7
v_call: TRBV6-5

cdr3_nt: TGTGCCAGTAGTAGGGCGGGGTTTCGTGGCTACACCTTC
cdr3_aa: CASSRAGFRGYTF
d_call: NA
clone_size: NA
j_call: TRBJ1-2
v_call: TRBV19

cdr3_nt: TGTGCCAGCAGCGTAGAAGTGACAGGAGGATCCGAGCAGTACTTC
cdr3_aa: CASSVEVTGGSEQYF
d_call: NA
clone_size: few
j_call: TRBJ2-7
v_call: TRBV9

cdr3_nt: TGTGCCAGTAGCACTGACAGGGACTACACCGGGGAGCTGTTTTTT
cdr3_aa: CASSTDRDYTGELFF
d_call: NA
clone_size: NA
j_call: TRBJ2-2
v_call: TRBV19

cdr3_nt: TGCGCCAGCAGCCACTACGGAGTCCGGTTGACTGAAGCTTTCTTT
cdr3_aa: CASSHYGVRLTEAFF
d_call: NA
clone_size: few
j_call: TRBJ1-1
v_call: TRBV4-1

cdr3_nt: TGTGCCAGCATTGGGGGGGTCTTTCATGGCTACACCTTC
cdr3_aa: CASIGGVFHGYTF
d_call: NA
clone_size: NA
j_call: TRBJ1-2
v_call: TRBV2

cdr3_nt: TGTGCCAGCAGCCAATCCGGGACAGGGACGACAGATACGCAGTATTTT
cdr3_aa: CASSQSGTGTTDTQYF
d_call: TRBD1
clone_size: NA
j_call: TRBJ2-3
v_call: TRBV4-2

cdr3_nt: TGTGCCAGCAGACCCCCTGGCCCGGGCTCCTACGAGCAGTACTTC
cdr3_aa: CASRPPGPGSYEQYF
d_call: NA
clone_size: NA
j_call: TRBJ2-7
v_call: TRBV7-9

cdr3_nt: TGTGCCAGCATCCCACTGCGAGATACGCAGTATTTT
cdr3_aa: CASIPLRDTQYF
d_call: NA
clone_size: NA
j_call: TRBJ2-3
v_call: TRBV2

cdr3_nt: TGTGCCAGCAGGCCCCGACAGGGGGATCGCACTGAAGCTTTCTTT
cdr3_aa: CASRPRQGDRTEAFF
d_call: TRBD1
clone_size: NA
j_call: TRBJ1-1
v_call: TRBV6-5

cdr3_nt: TGTTCCAGCAGCTATCCGGGGATGAACACTGAAGCTTTCTTT
cdr3_aa: CSSSYPGMNTEAFF
d_call: NA
clone_size: NA
j_call: TRBJ1-1
v_call: TRBV7-9

cdr3_nt: TGTGCCTGCTCTTCTGGACAGTTAACCAGGAACACTGAAGCTTTCTTT
cdr3_aa: CACSSGQLTRNTEAFF
d_call: NA
clone_size: NA
j_call: TRBJ1-1
v_call: TRBV19

cdr3_nt: TGTGCCAGCAGTCTCGTATGGGGGACAGGGGAAAAACTGTTTTTT
cdr3_aa: CASSLVWGTGEKLFF
d_call: TRBD1
clone_size: few
j_call: TRBJ1-4
v_call: TRBV28

cdr3_nt: TGTGCCTGGAGTTTCAGGGGGGTTGAGCAGTTCTTC
cdr3_aa: CAWSFRGVEQFF
d_call: NA
clone_size: NA
j_call: TRBJ2-1
v_call: TRBV30

cdr3_nt: TGTGCCAGCAGCTCGACCCGGCGGGGGGGAATTTCTAGCACAGATACGCAGTATTTT
cdr3_aa: CASSSTRRGGISSTDTQYF
d_call: TRBD2
clone_size: few
j_call: TRBJ2-3
v_call: TRBV7-6

cdr3_nt: TGTGCTAGTGGCCTGGGGGGGATTTCAGCCAAAAACATTCAGTACTTC
cdr3_aa: CASGLGGISAKNIQYF
d_call: TRBD2
clone_size: NA
j_call: TRBJ2-4
v_call: TRBV12-5

cdr3_nt: TGTGCCAGCAGTTTCTGGACTAAAACACGGCAGTACTTC
cdr3_aa: CASSFWTKTRQYF
d_call: NA
clone_size: NA
j_call: TRBJ2-5
v_call: TRBV6-1

cdr3_nt: TGTGCCAGCAGTAGGAGACTAGCGGGAGCAGAAACCCCCATTAAAAACACAGATACGCAGTATTTT
cdr3_aa: CASSRRLAGAETPIKNTDTQYF
d_call: TRBD2
clone_size: once
j_call: TRBJ2-3
v_call: TRBV27

cdr3_nt: TGCAGTGCAGAAGCGAAAGAGACCCAGTACTTC
cdr3_aa: CSAEAKETQYF
d_call: NA
clone_size: NA
j_call: TRBJ2-5
v_call: TRBV29-1

cdr3_nt: TGTGCCAGCAGCCTTTGGCGGGGATCAGGGACTGAAGCTTTCTTT
cdr3_aa: CASSLWRGSGTEAFF
d_call: NA
clone_size: NA
j_call: TRBJ1-1
v_call: TRBV5-6

cdr3_nt: TGTGCCAGCAGTTTAGCGGGGGGGCACGAGCAGTACTTC
cdr3_aa: CASSLAGGHEQYF
d_call: TRBD2
clone_size: NA
j_call: TRBJ2-7
v_call: TRBV2

cdr3_nt: TGCGCCAGCAGCTTGGAAGTTCCGGGACAAAACTACGAGCAGTACTTC
cdr3_aa: CASSLEVPGQNYEQYF
d_call: NA
clone_size: NA
j_call: TRBJ2-7
v_call: TRBV5-1